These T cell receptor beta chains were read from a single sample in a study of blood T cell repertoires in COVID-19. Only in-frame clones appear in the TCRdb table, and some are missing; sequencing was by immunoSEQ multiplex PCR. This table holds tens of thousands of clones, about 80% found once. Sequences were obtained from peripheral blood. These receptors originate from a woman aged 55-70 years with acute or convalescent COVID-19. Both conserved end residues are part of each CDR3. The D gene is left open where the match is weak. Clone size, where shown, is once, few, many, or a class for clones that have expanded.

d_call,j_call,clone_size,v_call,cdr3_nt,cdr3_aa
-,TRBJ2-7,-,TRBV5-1,TGCGCCAGCAGCTGGCTGACAGATTCCTACGAGCAGTACTTC,CASSWLTDSYEQYF
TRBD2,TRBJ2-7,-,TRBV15,TGTGCCACCAGCAGAGAGATGCGGGGGAACGAGCAGTACTTC,CATSREMRGNEQYF
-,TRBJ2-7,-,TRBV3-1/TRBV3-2,TGTGCCAGCAGCCTAAATCCGGCGGGTTCCTACGAGCAGTACTTC,CASSLNPAGSYEQYF
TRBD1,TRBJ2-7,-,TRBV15,TGTGCCACCAGCGGGGGGACAGGGGGGACTTTCTACGAGCAGTACTTC,CATSGGTGGTFYEQYF
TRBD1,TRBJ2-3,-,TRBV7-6,TGTGCCAGCAGCTTAGGGGCAGGGGGTACTAGCACAGATACGCAGTATTTT,CASSLGAGGTSTDTQYF
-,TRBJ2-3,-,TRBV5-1,TGCGCCAGCAGCCGTGGGCCGCTTGATACGCAGTATTTT,CASSRGPLDTQYF
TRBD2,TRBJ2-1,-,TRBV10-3,TGTGCCCTACAAAGCGGGGACTCCTACAATGAGCAGTTCTTC,CALQSGDSYNEQFF
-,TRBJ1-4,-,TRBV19,TGTGCCAGTAGTACCGACAGAGGCGAAAAACTGTTTTTT,CASSTDRGEKLFF
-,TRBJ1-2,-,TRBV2,TGTGCCAGCAGTGATCCCAGGTTAGGCAACTATGGCTACACCTTC,CASSDPRLGNYGYTF
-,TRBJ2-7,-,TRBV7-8,TGTGCCAGCAGCTCCTCGGAGGGGTCCTACGAGCAGTACTTC,CASSSSEGSYEQYF
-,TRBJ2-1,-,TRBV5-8,TGTGCCAGCAGCTCCACTAGCTGGTCCTACAATGAGCAGTTCTTC,CASSSTSWSYNEQFF
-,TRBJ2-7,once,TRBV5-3,TGTGCCAGAAGCTTCGGACAGACCTACGAGCAGTACTTC,CARSFGQTYEQYF
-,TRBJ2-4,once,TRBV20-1,TGCAGTGCTAGTCCCCCTCGGGAAGACATTCAGTACTTC,CSASPPREDIQYF
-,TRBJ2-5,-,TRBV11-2,TGTGCCAGCAGGGGCCTGGGCCTCCAAGAGACCCAGTACTTC,CASRGLGLQETQYF
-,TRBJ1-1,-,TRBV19,TGTGCCAGTAGTAAGACAGCTTACACTGAAGCTTTCTTT,CASSKTAYTEAFF
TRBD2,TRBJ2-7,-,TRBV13,TGTGCCAGCAGCTTACCCCAACCAGCGGGGCCATCCTACGAGCAGTACTTC,CASSLPQPAGPSYEQYF
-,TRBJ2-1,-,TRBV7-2,TGTGCCAGCAGCCGCGGACTTTTAACCAATGAGCAGTTCTTC,CASSRGLLTNEQFF
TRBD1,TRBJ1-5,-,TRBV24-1,TGTGCCACTACAGGGGGCAATCAGCCCCAGCATTTT,CATTGGNQPQHF
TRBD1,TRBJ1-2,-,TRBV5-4,TGTGCCAGCAGCCTGGGACAGGGTGGCCGTTATGGCTACACCTTC,CASSLGQGGRYGYTF
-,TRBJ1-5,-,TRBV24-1,TGTGCCACCAGTGATGGGCAGGGGAATCAGCCCCAGCATTTT,CATSDGQGNQPQHF
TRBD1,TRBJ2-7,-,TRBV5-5,TGTGCCAGCAGCTCAAAAATACAGGGGTGGAATCAGTACTTC,CASSSKIQGWNQYF
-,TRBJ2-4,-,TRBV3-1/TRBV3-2,TGTGCCAGCAGCCAAGCGGGGTACGGAGACATTCAGTACTTC,CASSQAGYGDIQYF
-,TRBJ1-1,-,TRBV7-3,TGTGCCAGCAGCTTACTACTTTACACTGAAGCTTTCTTT,CASSLLLYTEAFF
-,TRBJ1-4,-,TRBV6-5,TGTGCCAGCAGTTACGCAGGGTTACCTAATGAAAAACTGTTTTTT,CASSYAGLPNEKLFF
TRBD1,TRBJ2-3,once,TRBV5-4,TGTGCCAGCAGCCAGCGGACAGGGTCAGATACGCAGTATTTT,CASSQRTGSDTQYF
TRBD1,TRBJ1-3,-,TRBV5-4,TGTGCCAGCACCACGACAGGGGGCAATGGAAACACCATATATTTT,CASTTTGGNGNTIYF
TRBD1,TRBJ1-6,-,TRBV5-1,TGCGCCAGCAGCCCGGGACAGGGGGGGTATAATTCACCCCTCCACTTT,CASSPGQGGYNSPLHF
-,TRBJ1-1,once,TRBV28,TGTGCCAGCAGTTTAGGCTCCCCGAACACTGAAGCTTTCTTT,CASSLGSPNTEAFF
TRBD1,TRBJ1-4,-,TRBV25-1,TGTGCCAGCAGTGAACACAGGGGAGGTAATGAAAAACTGTTTTTT,CASSEHRGGNEKLFF
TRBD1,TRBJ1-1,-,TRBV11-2,TGTGCCAGCAGCACTAATCCCGGGACAGGGGAAGCTTTCTTT,CASSTNPGTGEAFF
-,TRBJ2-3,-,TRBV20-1,TGCAGTGTCCCCCGGGTTTTTACGCAGTATTTT,CSVPRVFTQYF
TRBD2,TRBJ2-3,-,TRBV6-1,TGTGCCAGCAGTGCAAAGAGGACTAGCGGGGGGTTACCAGATACGCAGTATTTT,CASSAKRTSGGLPDTQYF
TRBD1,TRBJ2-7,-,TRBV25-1,TGTGCCAGCAGCCTGGCGGGACAGGGCTCCTACGAGCAGTACTTC,CASSLAGQGSYEQYF
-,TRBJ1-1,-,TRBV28,TGTGCCAGCAGTGACAGGAAAGAAGCTTTCTTT,CASSDRKEAFF
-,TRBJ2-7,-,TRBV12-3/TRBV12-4,TGTGCCAGCAGTCCACGAGCGTCCTACGAGCAGTACTTC,CASSPRASYEQYF
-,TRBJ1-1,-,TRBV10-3,TGTGCCATCAGTGAGTTCGGGAGAAGGGGCACTGAAGCTTTCTTT,CAISEFGRRGTEAFF
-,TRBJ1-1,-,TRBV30,TGTGCCTGGAGGCAGTCTTGGGGGGAGAACACTGAAGCTTTCTTT,CAWRQSWGENTEAFF
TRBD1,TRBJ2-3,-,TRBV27,TGTGCCAGCAGTAAGACAGGGAACACAGATACGCAGTATTTT,CASSKTGNTDTQYF